The subject of this entry is one T cell receptor beta chain. Germline CDR1 is SGDLS and CDR2 is YYNGEE. The length of the CDR3 is 14 residues. V shed 0 bases and J 8 bases; nucleotides not matched to a gene: 4. The protocol was immunoSEQ multiplex PCR, while the TCRdb copy is restricted to in-frame clones and leaves out a portion. The data show approximately 74,000 clones, with more than 80% seen just once and roughly 3% held by the top ten. The data are from a study of neoadjuvant anti-PD-1 for oral cavity cancer. Sequenced material: PBMCs, taken before nivolumab (anti-PD-1) treatment. The receptor was isolated from a person aged 40 to 85 with oral cavity squamous cell carcinoma. This chain connects TRBV9 to TRBJ2-2; 7 bases align to TRBD2. For the CDR3, the DNA is TGTGCCAGCAGCGTAGAAGCGGGGATGGGGGAGCTGTTTTTT. Protein sequence: CASSVEAGMGELFF.